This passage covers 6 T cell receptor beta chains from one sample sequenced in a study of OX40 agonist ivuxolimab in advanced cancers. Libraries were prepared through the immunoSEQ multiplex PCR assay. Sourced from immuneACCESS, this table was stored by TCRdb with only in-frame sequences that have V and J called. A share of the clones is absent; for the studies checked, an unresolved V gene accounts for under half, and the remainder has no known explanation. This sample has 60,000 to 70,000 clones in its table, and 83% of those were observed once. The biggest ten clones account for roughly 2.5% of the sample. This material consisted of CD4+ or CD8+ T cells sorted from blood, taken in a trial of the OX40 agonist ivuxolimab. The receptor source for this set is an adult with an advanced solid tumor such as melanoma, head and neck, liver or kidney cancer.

The CDR3: CASSLRLRTGASYEQYF. DNA of the CDR3: TGTGCCAGCAGTTTAAGACTCCGGACAGGGGCCTCCTACGAGCAGTACTTC. This chain uses TRBV28 with TRBJ2-7, with 9 bases identical to TRBD1. The V gene end was trimmed by 2 bases and the J gene end by 0 bases; junction bases not matched to a gene: 8. The CDR3 is made up of 17 amino acids. The germline V gene encodes CDR1 MDHEN and CDR2 SYDVKM.

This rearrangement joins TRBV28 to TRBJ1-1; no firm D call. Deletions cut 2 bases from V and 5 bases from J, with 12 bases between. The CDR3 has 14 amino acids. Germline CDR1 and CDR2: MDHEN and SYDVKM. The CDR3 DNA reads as TGTGCCAGCAGTTTAAACCCACCTGCTACTGAAGCTTTCTTT. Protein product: CASSLNPPATEAFF.

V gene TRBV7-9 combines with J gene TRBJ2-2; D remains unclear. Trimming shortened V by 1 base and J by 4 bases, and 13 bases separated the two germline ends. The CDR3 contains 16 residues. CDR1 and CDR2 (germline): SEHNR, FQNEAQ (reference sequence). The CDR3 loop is CASSLEAPSATGELFF. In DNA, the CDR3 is TGTGCCAGCAGCTTAGAAGCACCTAGTGCCACCGGGGAGCTGTTTTTT. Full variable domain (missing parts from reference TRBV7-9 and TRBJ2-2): DTGVSQNPRHKITKRGQNVTFRCDPISEHNRLYWYRQTLGQGPEFLTYFQNEAQLEKSRLLSDRFSAERPKGSFSTLEIQRTEQGDSAMYLCASSLEAPSATGELFFGEGSRLTVL.

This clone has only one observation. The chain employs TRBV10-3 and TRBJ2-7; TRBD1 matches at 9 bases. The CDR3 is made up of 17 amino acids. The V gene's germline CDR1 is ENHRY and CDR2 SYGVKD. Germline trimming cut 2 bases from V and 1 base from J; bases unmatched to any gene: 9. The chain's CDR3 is CAISESGAGTGSYEQYF. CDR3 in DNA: TGTGCCATCAGTGAGAGTGGGGCCGGGACAGGGTCCTACGAGCAGTACTTC.

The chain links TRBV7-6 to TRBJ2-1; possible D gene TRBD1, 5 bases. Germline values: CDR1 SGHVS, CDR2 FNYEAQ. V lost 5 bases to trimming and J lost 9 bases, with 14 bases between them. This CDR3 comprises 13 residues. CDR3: CASSMTWQGEQFF. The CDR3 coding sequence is TGTGCCAGCAGCATGACTTGGCAGGGTGAGCAGTTCTTC.

DNA for the CDR3: TGTGCCAGCAGACAGGGGGCGGCCTATGGCTACACCTTC. This translates into CASRQGAAYGYTF. This rearrangement joins TRBV25-1 to TRBJ1-2; 9 bases are shared with TRBD1. This CDR3 spans 13 amino acids. Germline CDR1 MGHDK, CDR2 SYGVNS. J was trimmed by 4 bases and V by 6 bases; bases with no gene match: 3.